This T cell receptor (beta chain) was sequenced in a study of cytomegalovirus exposure and HLA in healthy donors. Regarding the study as a whole: Listed as cytomegalovirus-associated were 150 to 200 TCR beta chains. Follow-up analysis later connected one missense variant in DCLRE1C with trimming of TCR beta V- and J-genes. Fewer N-insertions (relative to the 666-donor mean) were reportedly seen in an Asian-associated ancestry cluster in a later analysis. Analysis performed later showed TCR beta chains linked to HLA being more clonally expanded than equally common others.

PCR used 60 Vbeta primers and 13 Jbeta primers. Generated by immunoSEQ multiplex PCR, the TCRdb table keeps only in-frame clones and is missing some. The data hold under 200,000 clones, with about 80% observed a single time. Comments on this clone: As yet, its antigen is unknown.

V was pared by 7 bases and J by 1 base, with 11 bases between. This CDR3 spans 13 amino acids. Looked up from germline, CDR1 is SGHRS and CDR2 is YFSETQ. This TCR derives from a young man in good health and CMV-seropositive. Material: PBMCs. This chain joins TRBV5-1 and TRBJ1-1, with TRBD1 as a possible D gene (5 bases). This chain's CDR3 is CASSPGQNTEAFF. DNA of the CDR3: TGCGCCAGCTCGCCAGGGCAGAACACTGAAGCTTTCTTT.